This paragraph covers one TCR beta chain sequence. The sample belongs to a study of T-cell reconstitution after alpha-beta-depleted transplantation in children. The authors prepared the TCRbeta library with unique molecular identifiers. MiXCR, run by TCRdb on the PCR reads, gives a single entry per CDR3 protein. The sample carries about 980,000 distinct CDR3 sequences, around 30% recorded once. Trimming took 6 bases from V and 7 from J, leaving 16 bases between them. This CDR3 has 15 amino acids. From germline, CDR1 is LGHDT and CDR2 YNNKEL (reference sequence). This TCR was sampled from a boy less than two years old who had a stem cell transplant for SCID, so the T cells may come from the graft donor. The chain uses TRBV3-1 and TRBJ1-6, with D possibly TRBD1 on 5 matching bases. The specimen was PBMCs, mostly from graft donor cells, collected 360 days after TCRalphabeta/CD19-depleted stem cell transplant. The CDR3 reads CASSPLGLQNSPLHF. The CDR3 region has the DNA TGTGCCAGCAGTCCCCTGGGACTGCAAAATTCACCCCTCCACTTT.